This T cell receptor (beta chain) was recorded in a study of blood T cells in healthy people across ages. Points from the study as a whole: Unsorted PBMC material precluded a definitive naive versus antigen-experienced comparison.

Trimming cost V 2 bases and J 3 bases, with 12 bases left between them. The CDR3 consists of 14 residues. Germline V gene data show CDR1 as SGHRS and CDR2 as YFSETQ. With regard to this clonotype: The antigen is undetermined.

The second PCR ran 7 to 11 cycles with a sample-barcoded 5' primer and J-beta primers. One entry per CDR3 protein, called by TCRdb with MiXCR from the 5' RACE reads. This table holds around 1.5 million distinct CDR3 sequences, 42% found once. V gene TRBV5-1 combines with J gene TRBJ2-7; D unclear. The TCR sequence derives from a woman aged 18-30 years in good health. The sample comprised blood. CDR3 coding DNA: TGCGCCAGCAGCTTCGACACCAGTCTCTACGAGCAGTACTTC. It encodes CASSFDTSLYEQYF.